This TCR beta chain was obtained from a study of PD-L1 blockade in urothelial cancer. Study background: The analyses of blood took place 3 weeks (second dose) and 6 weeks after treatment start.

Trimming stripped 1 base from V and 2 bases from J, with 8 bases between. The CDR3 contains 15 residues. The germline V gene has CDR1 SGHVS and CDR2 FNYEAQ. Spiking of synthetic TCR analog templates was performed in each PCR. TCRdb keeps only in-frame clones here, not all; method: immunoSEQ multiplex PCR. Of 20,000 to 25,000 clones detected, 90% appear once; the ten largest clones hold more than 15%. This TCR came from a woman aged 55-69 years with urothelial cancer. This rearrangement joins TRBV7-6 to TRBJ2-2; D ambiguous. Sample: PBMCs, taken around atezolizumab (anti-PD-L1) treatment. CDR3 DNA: TGTGCCAGCAGCTTAGGAGAAGTAAACACCGGGGAGCTGTTTTTT. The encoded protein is CASSLGEVNTGELFF.